The entry below describes one T cell receptor beta chain. What it binds is unknown. Germline assignment: CDR1 SGHRS and CDR2 YFSETQ. The germline V and J ends were trimmed by 2 bases and 3 bases, with 28 bases remaining between them. This CDR3 contains 20 residues. The data originate from a study of somatic mutations in cytotoxic T cells in rheumatoid arthritis. Overall study: In some cases, T-cell populations stained with V beta antibodies were flow-sorted at nearly 100% purity, and these included V beta1+ cells sequenced for TCRB.

Study observations and caveats: Expanded CD8+ clones had unknown antigen targets.

Here immunoSEQ multiplex PCR was the method, and the copy in TCRdb shows in-frame clones only, minus some. The data show some 15,000 clones, 72% seen once. The rearrangement uses TRBV5-1 and TRBJ2-3, with a tentative D call TRBD2 (6 bases). The sample taken for sequencing was CD8+ T cells sorted from blood. The sequence was collected from an adult with rheumatoid arthritis. CDR3 sequence: CASSFQTGGIFIAGTDTQYF. The CDR3, as DNA: TGCGCCAGCAGCTTTCAGACCGGGGGAATCTTTATTGCGGGGACAGATACGCAGTATTTT.